A selection of T cell receptor beta chains follows, all from one sample in a study of blood T cell repertoires in COVID-19. Method: immunoSEQ multiplex PCR; TCRdb's copy keeps in-frame clones and lacks some. The table records around 150,000 clones, around 85% of them present only once. The material sequenced was PBMCs or T cells enriched from blood (not recorded which). The receptors originated from a woman in her forties who had recovered from COVID-19. The CDR3 runs from the conserved cysteine through the conserved F or W. The order of the fields is CDR3 DNA, CDR3 protein, J gene, V gene, D gene, clone size. A D gene is named only where the DNA matches it firmly. Clone size is shown for a subset of rows, as once, few, many or a class of expanded clone.

TGTGCCAGCAGTGAAGCGTACAGGAGCTCCTACAATGAGCAGTTCTTC CASSEAYRSSYNEQFF TRBJ2-1 TRBV6-1 . many
TGTGCCTGGGACTCGGGACAGGGCTACAATGAGCAGTTCTTC CAWDSGQGYNEQFF TRBJ2-1 TRBV30 TRBD1 .
TGCAGCGTTGAAGAATTTTTGACAGGGTCAACCTACGAGCAGTACTTC CSVEEFLTGSTYEQYF TRBJ2-7 TRBV29-1 TRBD1 .
TGTGCCAGCAGCCAAGAAAGGCTAGCGGGCGGCAATGAGCAGTTCTTC CASSQERLAGGNEQFF TRBJ2-1 TRBV3-1/TRBV3-2 TRBD2 .
TGTGCCACAACAGGCAGGGAGGGTGAAAAACTGTTTTTT CATTGREGEKLFF TRBJ1-4 TRBV2 . .
TGTGCCAGCAGCTTGGCCGGGAACCGGGTGCGACTCGAGCAGTACTTC CASSLAGNRVRLEQYF TRBJ2-7 TRBV5-6 . .
TGCGCCAGCAGTCAATCGGACAGGTACAATGAGCAGTTCTTC CASSQSDRYNEQFF TRBJ2-1 TRBV23-1 TRBD1 .
TGTGCCTGGAGTGCCCAGACAGGGTGGGCTGGCTACACCTTC CAWSAQTGWAGYTF TRBJ1-2 TRBV30 TRBD1 .
TGTGCCAGCAGCTTGGGGACAGGTTCCAACGAGCAGTACTTC CASSLGTGSNEQYF TRBJ2-7 TRBV11-2 TRBD1 .
TGTGCCAGTAGTATAGATCGGGGAACCGAAGCTTTCTTT CASSIDRGTEAFF TRBJ1-1 TRBV19 . .
TGTGCCAGCAGCCTAGTAGATACGCAGTATTTT CASSLVDTQYF TRBJ2-3 TRBV2 . .
TGTGCCACCAGAGGACATTTAAATGAAAAACTGTTTTTT CATRGHLNEKLFF TRBJ1-4 TRBV6-5 . .
TGTGCCAGCAGTTCGGACAGGAATCAGCCCCAGCATTTT CASSSDRNQPQHF TRBJ1-5 TRBV6-4 TRBD1 few
TGTGCCAGCATGAGAGATTGGAGCTATGGCTACACCTTC CASMRDWSYGYTF TRBJ1-2 TRBV19 . .
TGCGCCAGCAGCGTACAGTACTCCTACGAGCAGTACTTC CASSVQYSYEQYF TRBJ2-7 TRBV4-1 . once
TGTGCAAGTCGCCCTAGGGGTCGGGGGGTATTTGATGGCTACACCTTC CASRPRGRGVFDGYTF TRBJ1-2 TRBV12-2 . .
TGTGCCAGCAGAGACGGACTAGCGGACTACACCGGGGAGCTGTTTTTT CASRDGLADYTGELFF TRBJ2-2 TRBV2 TRBD2 many
TGCGCCAGCAGCGAGGGACTAGCGGGACCGGGGGATACGCAGTATTTT CASSEGLAGPGDTQYF TRBJ2-3 TRBV5-1 TRBD2 .
TGCGCCAGCAGCCAACCGGGTGGCTACACCTTC CASSQPGGYTF TRBJ1-2 TRBV4-1 . few
TGTGCCAGCAGCCAAGGTCAGCTAGCGCAGTATTTT CASSQGQLAQYF TRBJ2-3 TRBV3-1/TRBV3-2 . once
TGTGCCAGCAGCTTGGAAGGACAGGGGGCCTATGGCTACACCTTC CASSLEGQGAYGYTF TRBJ1-2 TRBV5-4 TRBD1 .
TGTGCCAGCAGCTTGGCTGGGAGGGAGGCCTACGAGCAGTACTTC CASSLAGREAYEQYF TRBJ2-7 TRBV5-6 TRBD2 .
TGTGCCAGCAGCTTGTTGTACGGGACAGCGAACACTGAAGCTTTCTTT CASSLLYGTANTEAFF TRBJ1-1 TRBV5-4 TRBD1 .
TGTGCCAGCTGTAGGGCAGGGGGCAGGGAGACCCAGTACTTC CASCRAGGRETQYF TRBJ2-5 TRBV27 TRBD1 .
TGTGCCAGCAGTTACGGCACTAGCGGTGAGCAGTTCTTC CASSYGTSGEQFF TRBJ2-1 TRBV6-5 TRBD2 .
TGTGCCAGCAGTTTAACCCCAGCGCCCGGCGGGAGGCGGACCGGGGAGCTGTTTTTT CASSLTPAPGGRRTGELFF TRBJ2-2 TRBV27 TRBD2 once
TGTGCCAGTAGTCCGCGGGGGCGGGTCGGGGAGCTGTTTTTT CASSPRGRVGELFF TRBJ2-2 TRBV19 . few
TGTGCCAGCAGCCCCTTACTCTACGAGCAGTACTTC CASSPLLYEQYF TRBJ2-7 TRBV7-8 . .
TGCGCCAGCAGTTTGACTAGCGGGTTGTACCAAGAGACCCAGTACTTC CASSLTSGLYQETQYF TRBJ2-5 TRBV10-1 TRBD2 .
TGCGCCAGCAGCCAAGTTCTCGGGACTAGTGTGAACAATGAGCAGTTCTTC CASSQVLGTSVNNEQFF TRBJ2-1 TRBV4-1 TRBD2 .
TGTGCCAGCAGTGTAGGGGAGGGGAACACCGGGGAGCTGTTTTTT CASSVGEGNTGELFF TRBJ2-2 TRBV2 TRBD2 .
TGTGCCAGCAGCTTAAATAAGGGCGGGATTGAAGATACGCAGTATTTT CASSLNKGGIEDTQYF TRBJ2-3 TRBV7-3 . .
TGCGCCAGCAGCCGGGACAGGCGGTTGTACGAGCAGTACTTC CASSRDRRLYEQYF TRBJ2-7 TRBV5-1 TRBD1 .
TGTGCCAGTAGTCCCCCCCCGGGTCGCGGCTACACCTTC CASSPPPGRGYTF TRBJ1-2 TRBV19 . .
TGTGCCAGCAGCGCCACCGGGACAGGGAGGGATACTGAGCAGTTCTTC CASSATGTGRDTEQFF TRBJ2-1 TRBV9 TRBD1 once
TGCGCCAGCAGCCAACTAGCGTACTCCTACAATGAGCAGTTCTTC CASSQLAYSYNEQFF TRBJ2-1 TRBV4-1 . .
TGTGCCAGTAGTATAGGACTTAACAATGAGCAGTTCTTC CASSIGLNNEQFF TRBJ2-1 TRBV19 . few
TGTGCCAGCAGTGGACTAGCGGGGGACACCGGGGAGCTGTTTTTT CASSGLAGDTGELFF TRBJ2-2 TRBV14 TRBD2 once
TGCACCAGCAGCCAAGGGGGCGGGAGTGATGTTGATACGCAGTATTTT CTSSQGGGSDVDTQYF TRBJ2-3 TRBV1 . .
TGTGCCTGGAGTACGACAGGGGGATGGAGCACAGATACGCAGTATTTT CAWSTTGGWSTDTQYF TRBJ2-3 TRBV30 TRBD1 few
TGTGCCTGGAGTGGAGGGGGCGACGGCTACACCTTC CAWSGGGDGYTF TRBJ1-2 TRBV30 TRBD1 .
TGTGCCAGCAGCACCGAGAGGGACACTGAAGCTTTCTTT CASSTERDTEAFF TRBJ1-1 TRBV2 . once
TGCGCCAGCAGCCCAACTCCCTCAGGGGGCGCGACTGAAGCTTTCTTT CASSPTPSGGATEAFF TRBJ1-1 TRBV4-1 TRBD1 few
TGCAGCGCCACGGGGACAGGGATAGATCAGCCCCAGCATTTT CSATGTGIDQPQHF TRBJ1-5 TRBV29-1 TRBD1 once
TGTGCCAGCAGCCTTAGCGAGAGCTCCTACAATGAGCAGTTCTTC CASSLSESSYNEQFF TRBJ2-1 TRBV11-3 . .
TGTGCCAGTAGTATAGGTGGGACAGATTACAATGAGCAGTTCTTC CASSIGGTDYNEQFF TRBJ2-1 TRBV19 TRBD1 .
TGCGCCAGCAGCTTGGAAACGCCCGGGACTGGCAATGAGCAGTTCTTC CASSLETPGTGNEQFF TRBJ2-1 TRBV5-1 . few
TGTGCCATCACCGACAGGGACGTTAGTGGCTACACCTTC CAITDRDVSGYTF TRBJ1-2 TRBV10-3 TRBD1 .
TGTGCCAGCAGCTACTTGATGAACACTGAAGCTTTCTTT CASSYLMNTEAFF TRBJ1-1 TRBV7-2 . .
TGCGCCAGCAGAGGCGGGACAGGGGATGGCTACACCTTC CASRGGTGDGYTF TRBJ1-2 TRBV5-1 TRBD1 many
TGCGCCAGCAGCCATTGGGGCCCCTCCGGCTACACCTTC CASSHWGPSGYTF TRBJ1-2 TRBV4-1 . few
TGTGCCTGGAGTGCAAATAGCGGGGGGGCGTATGAGCAGTTCTTC CAWSANSGGAYEQFF TRBJ2-1 TRBV30 TRBD2 few
TGTGCCAGCAGGGAGACAGGGGAGGTTAGTTATGGCTACACCTTC CASRETGEVSYGYTF TRBJ1-2 TRBV2 TRBD1 .
TGCGCCAGCGGCAGGGCGGTGAACACCGGGGAGCTGTTTTTT CASGRAVNTGELFF TRBJ2-2 TRBV5-1 . few
TGCAGCGTTGATAGGGCAGGGGGCGGTAACTATGGCTACACCTTC CSVDRAGGGNYGYTF TRBJ1-2 TRBV29-1 TRBD1 .
TGTGCCAGTAGTATAGACAGGGGGGATGAGCAGTTCTTC CASSIDRGDEQFF TRBJ2-1 TRBV19 . few
TGTGCCAGCACTGCCAGGGGAATTTCGGATGGCTACACCTTC CASTARGISDGYTF TRBJ1-2 TRBV2 . few
TGTGCCTGGGGGACAGGAAACTATGGCTACACCTTC CAWGTGNYGYTF TRBJ1-2 TRBV30 TRBD1 .
TGTGCCAGCAGCCAAGCGCCCTCTAGCGGAGAGACCCAGTACTTC CASSQAPSSGETQYF TRBJ2-5 TRBV3-1/TRBV3-2 TRBD2 .
TGTGCCAGCCGGGGGGGGACCGCGCCTGGTGAGCAGTACTTC CASRGGTAPGEQYF TRBJ2-7 TRBV9 TRBD2 .